This T cell receptor beta chain comes out of a study of Tregs in tolerant kidney transplant recipients. Points from the study as a whole: The most relevant donor-specific Treg TCRbeta repertoire apparently came from expansion with activated donor B cells.

Trimming pared 3 bases from V and 4 bases from J, leaving 13 bases between. This CDR3 is 15 amino acids long. CDR1 and CDR2 from the germline V gene are LGHNA and YNFKEQ. Mixed chimerism was transient after nonmyeloablative marrow transplants from related graft donors. This clone was seen just once. Its target is not known. Generated by immunoSEQ multiplex PCR, the TCRdb table keeps only in-frame clones and is missing some. In the table there are approximately 81,000 clones, roughly nine tenths of which are singletons. The starting material was CD4+ T cells from blood (PBMCs), obtained 24 months after the transplant. The receptor was derived from a human patient who received a combined kidney and bone marrow transplant. Some T cells may have come from the graft donor. The chain combines TRBV4-2 with TRBJ1-3, with TRBD1 as a possible D gene (5 bases). CDR3 DNA: TGTGCCAGCAGCCAGCCGGACATCCTGGGAAACACCATATATTTT. It yields the protein CASSQPDILGNTIYF.